This TCR beta chain was identified during a study of shared clonotypes between healthy human individuals. Across the study: Ranging from 18 to 49 in age, donors were a couple of women and three men.

Regarding this clone: Its antigen is undetermined.

Cells designated naive CD8 were CD45RO-negative and were positively selected for CCR7, with terminally differentiated effector memory CD45RA+ cells excluded. All donors qualified as healthy HIV-negative adults and had experienced no recent acute infections or vaccinations. TCRdb keeps only in-frame clones here, not all; method: immunoSEQ multiplex PCR. The sample consists of 500,000 to 700,000 clones, about 95% of them appearing once. General study points: Only blood was sampled, and tissue TCR repertoires likely differ from blood ones.

V lost 5 bases to trimming and J lost 8 bases; unmatched junction nucleotides: 14. The CDR3 is 16 amino acids. The germline V gene has CDR1 MDHEN and CDR2 SYDVKM. This TCR came from a woman in her thirties in good health. This chain uses TRBV28 with TRBJ2-7; TRBD2 matches at 11 bases. The material sequenced was naive CD8+ T cells sorted from blood. The CDR3 region has the DNA TGTGCCAGCAGTCAAAACCCGGGACTAGCGGATCCCCAGCAGTACTTC. Protein product: CASSQNPGLADPQQYF. The whole variable domain, remainder taken from reference TRBV28 and TRBJ2-7, is DVKVTQSSRYLVKRTGEKVFLECVQDMDHENMFWYRQDPGLGLRLIYFSYDVKMKEKGDIPEGYSVSREKKERFSLILESASTNQTSMYLCASSQNPGLADPQQYFGPGTRLTVT.